Below are 20 T cell receptor beta chains sequenced from a single sample in a study of blood T cell repertoires in COVID-19. Measured with immunoSEQ multiplex PCR; TCRdb has only the in-frame clones, and not every one. The sample shows 330,000 or so clones, about 87% of them seen only once. The sequenced sample consisted of PBMCs or T cells enriched from blood (not recorded which). Receptors were obtained from a middle-aged man in a cohort exposed to, infected with or recovered from COVID-19 (not recorded which).

The J gene is TRBJ1-5, the V gene TRBV28, with TRBD1 matching 7 bases. The germline V gene has CDR1 MDHEN and CDR2 SYDVKM. The CDR3 loop spans 16 amino acids. The V segment lost 5 bases and the J segment 4 bases; nucleotides outside the gene matches: 11. The CDR3: CASSPQPGQRNQPQHF. The CDR3, as DNA: TGTGCCAGCAGTCCGCAACCGGGACAGAGGAATCAGCCCCAGCATTTT.

The rearrangement links TRBV7-9 to TRBJ1-2, with 7 positions matching TRBD1. The CDR3 covers 14 residues. V was pared by 5 bases and J by 4 bases, with 7 bases of the junction left unmatched. CDR1 SEHNR and CDR2 FQNEAQ come from the germline V gene (reference sequence). In DNA, the CDR3 is TGTGCCAGCAGCCTGGGACAGAACTCCTATGGCTACACCTTC. Translated: CASSLGQNSYGYTF.

The chain recombines TRBV25-1 with TRBJ2-1, with 9 positions matching TRBD2. This CDR3 is 16 amino acids long. Germline V gene sequence: CDR1 MGHDK, CDR2 SYGVNS. Germline trimming cut 4 bases from V and 3 bases from J; bases unmatched to any gene: 7. DNA of the CDR3: TGTGCCAGCAGTGGACCGACTAGCGGAAGCTACAATGAGCAGTTCTTC. This encodes CASSGPTSGSYNEQFF.

V and J are TRBV4-1 and TRBJ2-4; 12 bases line up with TRBD1. CDR1 is MGHRA, CDR2 YSYEKL, per germline. V dropped 1 base and J dropped 1; count of bases not matched to a gene: 2. CDR3 size: 17 residues. The CDR3 sequence: CASSQVGQGAAKNIQYF. The CDR3 coding sequence is TGCGCCAGCAGCCAAGTGGGACAGGGGGCGGCCAAAAACATTCAGTACTTC.

The chain recombines TRBV5-4 with TRBJ2-2; 13 bases are shared with TRBD2. V was pared by 2 bases and J by 4 bases, with 5 bases of the junction left unmatched. CDR1 is SGHNT and CDR2 is YYREEE in the germline V gene (reference sequence). The CDR3 is 17 residues long. In nucleotides, the CDR3 is TGTGCCAGCAGCTTCACTAGCGGGAGGGCCGGCACCGGGGAGCTGTTTTTT. Amino acids: CASSFTSGRAGTGELFF.

The rearrangement joins TRBV15 to TRBJ2-4; 11 nucleotides match TRBD1. V gave up 1 base and J gave up 6 bases; unmatched junction bases: 17. CDR1 and CDR2 from the germline V gene are LNHNV and YYDKDF (reference sequence). The CDR3 has 20 amino acids. CDR3 bases: TGTGCCACCAGCAGAGGCGCCGGGACAGGGGGTAATTTGATGATAAACATTCAGTACTTC. Translating gives CATSRGAGTGGNLMINIQYF.

Only a few counts were recorded for this clone. CDR3 sequence: CASSPSGSKDTQYF. The CDR3 DNA follows: TGTGCCAGCAGCCCCAGCGGGAGCAAGGATACGCAGTATTTT. This chain connects TRBV6-2 or TRBV6-3 to TRBJ2-3; the match to TRBD2 covers 8 bases. The CDR3 runs to 14 residues. The V segment lost 6 bases and the J segment 6 bases; nucleotides outside the gene matches: 8. The germline CDR1 and CDR2 sequences are MNHEY and SVGEGT.

DNA for the CDR3: TGTGCCAGCAGTGAGTTTTCCGCGAACACCGGGGAGCTGTTTTTT. This encodes CASSEFSANTGELFF. The chain recombines TRBV6-4 with TRBJ2-2; D is uncertain. Germline loops: CDR1 MRHNA, CDR2 SNTAGT. This CDR3 has 15 residues. Trimming cost V 3 bases and J 0 bases, with 8 bases left between them.

This sequence joins TRBV4-1 and TRBJ2-1; D remains ambiguous. Trimming stripped 1 base from V and 4 bases from J, with 11 bases between. Germline-derived CDR1 and CDR2 are MGHRA and YSYEKL. This CDR3 comprises 15 residues. The chain's CDR3 is CASSQGFQDYNEQFF. DNA of the CDR3: TGCGCCAGCAGCCAAGGGTTCCAGGATTACAATGAGCAGTTCTTC.

The genes are TRBV19 and TRBJ1-2; TRBD1 aligns across 7 bases. V gave up 7 bases and J gave up 8 bases; unmatched junction bases: 7. The germline CDR1 and CDR2 sequences are LNHDA and SQIVND (reference sequence). The CDR3 is 12 amino acids. This chain's CDR3 is CASTIGTVGYTF. CDR3 sequence (DNA): TGTGCCAGTACCATAGGGACAGTGGGCTACACCTTC.

The chain combines TRBV28 with TRBJ1-1, with D possibly TRBD1 on 6 matching bases. CDR1 is MDHEN, CDR2 SYDVKM, per germline. The CDR3 sequence is 12 residues long. The V and J ends lost 2 bases and 10 bases respectively, with 11 bases between them. CDR3 region: CASSLRRGGAFF. As DNA, the CDR3 is TGTGCCAGCAGTTTACGAAGGGGGGGAGCTTTCTTT.

Written as DNA, the CDR3 is TGTGCCAGCAGAAGACTAGCGGGAGACTTCGCCGAGCAGTTCTTC. Translated, it gives CASRRLAGDFAEQFF. This chain connects TRBV11-1 to TRBJ2-1; 12 bases agree with TRBD2. The CDR3 extends over 15 amino acids. V gave up 6 bases and J gave up 10 bases; unmatched junction bases: 10. Germline values: CDR1 SGHAT, CDR2 FQDESV (reference sequence).

V and J are TRBV4-1 and TRBJ2-5, with 7 bases fitting TRBD2. The CDR3 contains 14 residues. Germline trimming cut 5 bases from V and 2 bases from J; bases unmatched to any gene: 5. Germline assignment: CDR1 MGHRA and CDR2 YSYEKL. The CDR3 DNA reads TGCGCCAGCAGCTACGGGACTACACAAGAGACCCAGTACTTC. It is translated as CASSYGTTQETQYF.

The chain couples TRBV2 to TRBJ1-5; TRBD1 matches 9 bases. V shed 5 bases, J shed 5 bases, and the junction held 7 bases outside the gene matches. This CDR3 contains 15 residues. CDR1 is SNHLY, CDR2 FYNNEI, per germline. The DNA of the CDR3 is TGTGCCAGCAGTTTCTCCGGGACAGGGTATCAGCCCCAGCATTTT. Translation: CASSFSGTGYQPQHF.

The V gene is TRBV19, the J gene TRBJ1-2; D is perhaps TRBD1 (5 bases). Germline V gene sequence: CDR1 LNHDA, CDR2 SQIVND (reference sequence). The CDR3 has 14 residues. V lost 1 base, J lost 8 bases, and 14 bases lay in between. CDR3 sequence: CASSIAGREGGYTF. The CDR3, as DNA: TGTGCCAGTAGTATAGCGGGCAGGGAAGGCGGCTACACCTTC.

This clone has more than one count but fewer than ten. The rearrangement joins TRBV2 to TRBJ2-2; 9 nucleotides agree with TRBD2. Trimming at V came to 0 bases and at J to 3 bases, leaving 5 bases not matched to a gene. The germline V gene has CDR1 SNHLY and CDR2 FYNNEI. The CDR3 spans 17 residues. Here the CDR3 reads CASSEAPGGRDTGELFF. As DNA, the CDR3 is TGTGCCAGCAGTGAAGCCCCTGGCGGGAGGGACACCGGGGAGCTGTTTTTT.

The gene calls are TRBV5-1 and TRBJ2-7; TRBD2 aligns across 7 bases. The CDR3 loop spans 14 amino acids. Germline CDR1 is SGHRS and CDR2 is YFSETQ. The V gene end was trimmed by 1 base and the J gene end by 2 bases; junction bases not matched to a gene: 3. The CDR3 coding sequence is TGCGCCAGCAGCTTGAGCGGGGCCCCCTACGAGCAGTACTTC. Its translation: CASSLSGAPYEQYF.

The gene calls are TRBV2 and TRBJ2-3; D unclear. The CDR3 has 15 residues. Germline lookup yields CDR1 SNHLY and CDR2 FYNNEI. The V end lost 0 bases, the J end lost 3 bases, and 10 bases lay between the germline ends. CDR3 loop: CASSEALYSTDTQYF. In DNA form, the CDR3 reads TGTGCCAGCAGTGAAGCGCTTTACTCAACAGATACGCAGTATTTT. The complete variable domain, with remaining parts taken from reference TRBV2 and TRBJ2-3, reads EPEVTQTPSHQVTQMGQEVILRCVPISNHLYFYWYRQILGQKVEFLVSFYNNEISEKSEIFDDQFSVERPDGSNFTLKIRSTKLEDSAMYFCASSEALYSTDTQYFGPGTRLTVL.

The CDR3 bases are TGTGCCAGTACTTCCATGGGGGGGGCGAACTATGGCTACACCTTC. It encodes CASTSMGGANYGYTF. The rearrangement joins TRBV19 to TRBJ1-2; D is possibly TRBD1 (6 bases). Germline values: CDR1 LNHDA, CDR2 SQIVND (reference sequence). The CDR3 length is 15 residues. Trimming cost V 7 bases and J 2 bases, with 17 bases left between them.

CDR3 in DNA: TGTGCCAGCACCGGGAGTGGCTCCGAGCAGTACTTC. Amino acids: CASTGSGSEQYF. The chain has TRBV7-9 and TRBJ2-7; D may be TRBD2 (6 bases). V was shortened by 7 bases and J by 6 bases, with 13 bases between the two germline ends. Germline V gives CDR1 SEHNR, CDR2 FQNEAQ (reference sequence). This CDR3 has 12 amino acids.